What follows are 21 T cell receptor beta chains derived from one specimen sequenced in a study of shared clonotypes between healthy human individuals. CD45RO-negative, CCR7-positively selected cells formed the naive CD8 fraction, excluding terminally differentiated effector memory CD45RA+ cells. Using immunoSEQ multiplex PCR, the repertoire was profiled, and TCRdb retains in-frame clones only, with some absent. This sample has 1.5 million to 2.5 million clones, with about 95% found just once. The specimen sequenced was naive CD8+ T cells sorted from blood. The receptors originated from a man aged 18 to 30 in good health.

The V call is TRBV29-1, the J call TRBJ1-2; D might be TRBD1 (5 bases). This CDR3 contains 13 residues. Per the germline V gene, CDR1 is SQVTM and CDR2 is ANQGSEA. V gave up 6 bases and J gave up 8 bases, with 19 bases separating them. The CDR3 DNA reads TGCAGCGTACCCGACGTCGGGGGGAGAGGCTACACCTTC. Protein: CSVPDVGGRGYTF. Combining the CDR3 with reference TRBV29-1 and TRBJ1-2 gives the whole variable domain SAVISQKPSRDICQRGTSLTIQCQVDSQVTMMFWYRQQPGQSLTLIATANQGSEATYESGFVIDKFPISRPNLTFSTLTVSNMSPEDSSIYLCSVPDVGGRGYTFGSGTRLTVV.

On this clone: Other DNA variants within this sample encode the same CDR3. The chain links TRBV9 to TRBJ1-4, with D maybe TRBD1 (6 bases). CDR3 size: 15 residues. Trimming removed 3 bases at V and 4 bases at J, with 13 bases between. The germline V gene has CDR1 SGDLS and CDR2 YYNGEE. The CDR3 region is CASSEGGGLNEKLFF. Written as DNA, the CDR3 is TGTGCCAGCAGCGAGGGAGGGGGTCTTAATGAAAAACTGTTTTTT.

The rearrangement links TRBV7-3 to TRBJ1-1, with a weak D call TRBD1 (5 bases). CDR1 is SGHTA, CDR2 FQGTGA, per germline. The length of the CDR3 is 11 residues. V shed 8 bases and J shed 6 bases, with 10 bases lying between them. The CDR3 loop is CASQGDAEAFF. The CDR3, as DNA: TGTGCCAGCCAGGGTGACGCTGAAGCTTTCTTT.

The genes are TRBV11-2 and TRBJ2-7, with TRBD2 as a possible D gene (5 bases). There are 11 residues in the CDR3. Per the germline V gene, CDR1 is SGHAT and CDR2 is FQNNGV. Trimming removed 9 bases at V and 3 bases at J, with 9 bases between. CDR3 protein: CARDFDYEQYF. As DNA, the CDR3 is TGTGCCAGGGACTTCGACTACGAGCAGTACTTC.

The CDR3 coding sequence is TGTGCCAGCAGCCTTCTAGCGGGAGAGTTATGGGAGCAGTTCTTC. Amino acid sequence: CASSLLAGELWEQFF. The chain carries TRBV5-6 and TRBJ2-1; 10 nucleotides line up with TRBD2. The V gene end was trimmed by 4 bases and the J gene end by 10 bases; junction bases not matched to a gene: 11. In germline, CDR1 is SGHDT, CDR2 YYEEEE. This CDR3 is built from 15 residues.

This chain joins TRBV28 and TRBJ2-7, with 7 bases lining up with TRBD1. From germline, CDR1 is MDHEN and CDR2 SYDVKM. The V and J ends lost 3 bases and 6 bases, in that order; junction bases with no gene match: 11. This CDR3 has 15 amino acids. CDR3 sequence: CASSFHPGGLIEQYF. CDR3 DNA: TGTGCCAGCAGTTTCCATCCAGGGGGTCTCATCGAGCAGTACTTC.

CDR3 protein: CASSPTLVQGAAGELFF. CDR3 DNA sequence: TGTGCCAGCAGTCCAACCCTGGTGCAGGGAGCGGCCGGGGAGCTGTTTTTT. The rearrangement joins TRBV27 to TRBJ2-2; D may correspond to TRBD1 or TRBD2 (5 bases each). The V end was cut by 5 bases, the J end by 6 bases, with 22 bases between. The CDR3 loop spans 17 amino acids. CDR1 is MNHEY, CDR2 SMNVEV, per germline (reference sequence).

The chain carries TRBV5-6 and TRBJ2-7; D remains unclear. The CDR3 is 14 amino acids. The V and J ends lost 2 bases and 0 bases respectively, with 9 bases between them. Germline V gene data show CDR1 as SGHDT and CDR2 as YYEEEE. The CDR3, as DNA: TGTGCCAGCAGCTTCCTGCCGAGCTCCTACGAGCAGTACTTC. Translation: CASSFLPSSYEQYF.

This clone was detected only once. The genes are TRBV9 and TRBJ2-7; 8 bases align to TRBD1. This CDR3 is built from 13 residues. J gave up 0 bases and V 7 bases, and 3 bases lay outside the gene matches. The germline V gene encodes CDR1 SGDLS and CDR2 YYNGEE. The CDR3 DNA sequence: TGTGCCAGCGGTGGACAGGGCTCCTACGAGCAGTACTTC. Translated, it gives CASGGQGSYEQYF.

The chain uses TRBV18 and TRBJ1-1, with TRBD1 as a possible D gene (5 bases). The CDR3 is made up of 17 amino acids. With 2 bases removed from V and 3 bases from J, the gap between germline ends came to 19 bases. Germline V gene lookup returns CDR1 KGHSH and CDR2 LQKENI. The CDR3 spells CASSPFSVGGLDTEAFF. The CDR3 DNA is TGTGCCAGCTCACCATTTAGCGTGGGGGGTTTGGACACTGAAGCTTTCTTT.

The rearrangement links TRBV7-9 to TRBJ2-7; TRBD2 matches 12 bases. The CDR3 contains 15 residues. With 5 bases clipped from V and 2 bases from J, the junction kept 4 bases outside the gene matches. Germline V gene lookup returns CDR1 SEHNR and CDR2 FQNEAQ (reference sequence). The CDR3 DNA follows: TGTGCCAGCAGCCCGGGACTAGCGGGCGCCTACGAGCAGTACTTC. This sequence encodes CASSPGLAGAYEQYF.

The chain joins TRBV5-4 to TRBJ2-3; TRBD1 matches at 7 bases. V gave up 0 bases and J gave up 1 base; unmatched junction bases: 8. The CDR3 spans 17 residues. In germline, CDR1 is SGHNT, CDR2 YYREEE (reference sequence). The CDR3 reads CASSLDVTGLGTDTQYF. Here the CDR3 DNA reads TGTGCCAGCAGCTTGGATGTGACAGGGTTGGGCACAGATACGCAGTATTTT.

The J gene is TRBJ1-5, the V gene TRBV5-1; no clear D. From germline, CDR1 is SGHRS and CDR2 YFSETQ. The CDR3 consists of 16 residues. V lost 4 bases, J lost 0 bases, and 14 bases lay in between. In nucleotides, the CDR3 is TGCGCCAGCAGCCCGGGAGGTAGTTATAGCAATCAGCCCCAGCATTTT. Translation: CASSPGGSYSNQPQHF.

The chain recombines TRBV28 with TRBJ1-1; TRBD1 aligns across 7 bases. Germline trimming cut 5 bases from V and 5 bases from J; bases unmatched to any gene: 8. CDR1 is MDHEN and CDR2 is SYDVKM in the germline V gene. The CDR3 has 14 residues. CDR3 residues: CASSVHDRATEAFF. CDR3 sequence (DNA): TGTGCCAGCAGTGTCCATGACAGGGCGACTGAAGCTTTCTTT.

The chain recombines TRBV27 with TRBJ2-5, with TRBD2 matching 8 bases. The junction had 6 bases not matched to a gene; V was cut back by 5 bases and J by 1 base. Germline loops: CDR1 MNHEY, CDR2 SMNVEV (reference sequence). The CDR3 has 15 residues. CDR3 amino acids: CASSVGGGPQETQYF. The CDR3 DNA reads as TGTGCCAGCAGTGTCGGGGGGGGACCCCAAGAGACCCAGTACTTC.

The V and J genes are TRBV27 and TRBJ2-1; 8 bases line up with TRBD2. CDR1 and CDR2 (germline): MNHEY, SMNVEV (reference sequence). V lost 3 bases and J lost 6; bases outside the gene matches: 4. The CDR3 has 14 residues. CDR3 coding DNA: TGTGCCAGCAGTTTGAGCGGGGGTAGCAATGAGCAGTTCTTC. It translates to CASSLSGGSNEQFF.

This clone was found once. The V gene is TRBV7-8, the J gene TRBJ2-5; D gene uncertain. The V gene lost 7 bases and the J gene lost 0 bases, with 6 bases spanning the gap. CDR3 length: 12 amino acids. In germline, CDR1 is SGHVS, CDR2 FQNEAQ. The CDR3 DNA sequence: TGTGCCAGCACACGGTACCAAGAGACCCAGTACTTC. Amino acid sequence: CASTRYQETQYF. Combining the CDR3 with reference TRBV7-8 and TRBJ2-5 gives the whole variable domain GAGVSQSPRYKVAKRGQDVALRCDPISGHVSLFWYQQALGQGPEFLTYFQNEAQLDKSGLPSDRFFAERPEGSVSTLKIQRTQQEDSAVYLCASTRYQETQYFGPGTRLLVL.

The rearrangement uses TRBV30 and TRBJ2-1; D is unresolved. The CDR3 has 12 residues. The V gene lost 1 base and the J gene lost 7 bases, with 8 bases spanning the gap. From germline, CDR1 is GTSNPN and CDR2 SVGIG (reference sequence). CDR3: CAWSETGNEQFF. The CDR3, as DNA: TGTGCCTGGAGTGAAACTGGGAATGAGCAGTTCTTC.

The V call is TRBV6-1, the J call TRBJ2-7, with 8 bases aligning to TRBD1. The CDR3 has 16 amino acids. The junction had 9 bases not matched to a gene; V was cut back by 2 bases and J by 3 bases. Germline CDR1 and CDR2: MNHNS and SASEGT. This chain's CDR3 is CASSEQGAGGNYEQYF. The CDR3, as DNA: TGTGCCAGCAGTGAACAAGGGGCAGGGGGCAACTACGAGCAGTACTTC.

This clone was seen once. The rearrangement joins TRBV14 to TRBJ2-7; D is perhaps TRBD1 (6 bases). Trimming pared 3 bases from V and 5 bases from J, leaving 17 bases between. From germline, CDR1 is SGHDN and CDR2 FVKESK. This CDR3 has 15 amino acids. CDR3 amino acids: CASSQQRTAPHEQYF. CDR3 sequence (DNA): TGTGCCAGCAGCCAGCAGAGGACAGCTCCCCACGAGCAGTACTTC.

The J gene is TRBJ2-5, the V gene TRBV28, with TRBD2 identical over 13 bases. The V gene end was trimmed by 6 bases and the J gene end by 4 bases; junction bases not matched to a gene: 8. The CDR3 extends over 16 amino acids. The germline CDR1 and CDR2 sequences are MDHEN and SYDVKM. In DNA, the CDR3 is TGTGCCAGCAGCGTCGGGACTAGCGGGGTAGGAGAGACCCAGTACTTC. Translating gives CASSVGTSGVGETQYF. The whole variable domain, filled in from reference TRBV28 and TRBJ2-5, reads DVKVTQSSRYLVKRTGEKVFLECVQDMDHENMFWYRQDPGLGLRLIYFSYDVKMKEKGDIPEGYSVSREKKERFSLILESASTNQTSMYLCASSVGTSGVGETQYFGPGTRLLVL.